Listed below are T cell receptor beta chains from one sample, sequenced in a study of post-analysis software for immune sequencing data. In TCRdb, the PCR reads were re-called with MiXCR into one record per CDR3 protein. The sample holds around 440,000 distinct CDR3 sequences, roughly 45% seen once. Sequencing input: blood. Source of these receptors: a girl aged 5-17 years with multiple sclerosis. CDR3s include the opening cysteine and the closing phenylalanine or tryptophan. The D gene is left open where the match is weak. The listing skips clone size in some rows; elsewhere it reads once, few, many or a size class.

j_call cdr3_length d_call v_call clone_size cdr3_nt cdr3_aa
TRBJ2-3 16 NA TRBV12-3/TRBV12-4 few TGTGCCAGCAGTCGCCCTGGTGGCTACGGCACAGATACGCAGTATTTT CASSRPGGYGTDTQYF
TRBJ1-6 12 NA TRBV12-3/TRBV12-4 few TGTGCCAGCACGCAGGGTCCATCACCCCTCCACTTT CASTQGPSPLHF
TRBJ2-1 16 NA TRBV28 NA TGTGCCAGCAGTTTGAGTTGGCGGGCCCCTTACAATGAGCAGTTCTTC CASSLSWRAPYNEQFF
TRBJ1-5 16 NA TRBV28 few TGTGCCAGCAGTTCCCAGGGGCAATATAGCAATCAGCCCCAGCATTTT CASSSQGQYSNQPQHF
TRBJ2-5 14 NA TRBV15 NA TGTGCCACCAGCAGATCACGCAGGGAGAAGACCCAGTACTTC CATSRSRREKTQYF
TRBJ2-5 14 TRBD1 TRBV18 NA TGTGCCAGCTACGCGACCGGGACAGAAGAGACCCAGTACTTC CASYATGTEETQYF
TRBJ2-7 14 TRBD1 TRBV28 NA TGTGCCAGCAGTTTCGCCGGGACAGGGTTAGAGCAGTACTTC CASSFAGTGLEQYF
TRBJ2-7 16 NA TRBV2 few TGTGCCAGCAGGCAGGGTCTAACGACGCATTTCGGCGAGCAGTACTTC CASRQGLTTHFGEQYF
TRBJ1-4 18 NA TRBV12-3/TRBV12-4 NA TGTGCCAGCAGTTTGTTCGGCAGGGGACTAAGATATAATGAAAAACTGTTTTTT CASSLFGRGLRYNEKLFF
TRBJ2-5 14 TRBD2 TRBV20-1 few TGCAGTGCTAGGCAACTAGCGGGGCAAGAGACCCAGTACTTC CSARQLAGQETQYF
TRBJ2-1 16 TRBD2 TRBV11-1 few TGTGCCAGCAGCTTAGGGCGCGGGAGGGCCGTCGATGAGCAGTTCTTC CASSLGRGRAVDEQFF
TRBJ2-1 14 TRBD2 TRBV20-1 NA TGCAGTGCCCTTCCGACTAGCGGCTACAATGAGCAGTTCTTC CSALPTSGYNEQFF
TRBJ2-1 13 NA TRBV29-1 few TGCAGCGTTAGAGGCCTAGCCAACAATGAGCAGTTCTTC CSVRGLANNEQFF
TRBJ1-1 11 NA TRBV30 NA TGTGCCTGGATGGGGAACACTGAAGCTTTCTTT CAWMGNTEAFF
TRBJ1-1 15 TRBD1 TRBV29-1 few TGCAGCGTACGAAAAGGGGTCACAGGGGGCACTGAAGCTTTCTTT CSVRKGVTGGTEAFF
TRBJ2-7 14 TRBD2 TRBV20-1 NA TGCAGTGCTAGGGTAGTAGCGGGAGACTACGAGCAGTACTTC CSARVVAGDYEQYF
TRBJ2-1 14 TRBD2 TRBV5-1 NA TGCGCCAGCAGCATTCGGACTAGTAAAGATGAGCAGTTCTTC CASSIRTSKDEQFF
TRBJ2-5 13 NA TRBV28 NA TGTGCCAGCAGTTTGGATGAAGAGATGGCCCAGTACTTC CASSLDEEMAQYF
TRBJ2-7 15 TRBD2 TRBV28 NA TGTGCCAGCAAATCGCCTAGCGGGAGTTTGAGCGAGCAGTACTTC CASKSPSGSLSEQYF
TRBJ2-1 17 TRBD2 TRBV4-2 NA TGTGCCAGCAGCCAAGAACTCGGACTAGCGAGAGAGTTGGAGCAGTTCTTC CASSQELGLARELEQFF
TRBJ2-1 15 NA TRBV19 NA TGTGCCAGTAGTATGGCGGGCAGTTCCTACAATGAGCAGTTCTTC CASSMAGSSYNEQFF
TRBJ2-5 15 TRBD2 TRBV7-8 NA TGTGCCAGCAGCTTAGGGCTAGCGGTGGAAGAGACCCAGTACTTC CASSLGLAVEETQYF
TRBJ1-1 17 TRBD1 TRBV10-3 once TGTGCCATCGGTACATCTACAGGGGGCGGAACGAACACTGAAGCTTTCTTT CAIGTSTGGGTNTEAFF
TRBJ2-3 15 TRBD2 TRBV5-1 few TGCGCCAGCAGCTGGGAGGGCCGAATCACAGATACGCAGTATTTT CASSWEGRITDTQYF
TRBJ2-3 19 TRBD2 TRBV7-2 NA TGTGCCAGCAGCTTACCTAGCGGGAGAGACACTTCTAGCACAGATACGCAGTATTTT CASSLPSGRDTSSTDTQYF
TRBJ2-7 18 TRBD2 TRBV5-1 NA TGCGCCAGCAGCTCACCCCCAAGGGCTAGCGGGAGATCCTACGAGCAGTACTTC CASSSPPRASGRSYEQYF
TRBJ2-3 16 TRBD1 TRBV12-3/TRBV12-4 NA TGTGCCAGCAGTTTAGTAGCGACAGGGGGCTCAGATACGCAGTATTTT CASSLVATGGSDTQYF
TRBJ1-2 14 TRBD1 TRBV11-2 NA TGTGCCAGCAGCTTATACCGGACAGGGGACGGCTACACCTTC CASSLYRTGDGYTF
TRBJ1-5 15 NA TRBV10-3 NA TGTGCCATCAGTGAGTCCCAGGGGTTCGGTCAGCCCCAGCATTTT CAISESQGFGQPQHF
TRBJ2-7 17 TRBD2 TRBV20-1 NA TGCAGTGCTACGTCCAAACCACTAGCGGGAGGGCCTCGGGAGCAGTACTTC CSATSKPLAGGPREQYF
TRBJ1-2 16 NA TRBV7-2 few TGTGCCAGCAGCATCAGGACCGCAACAAAGAACTATGGCTACACCTTC CASSIRTATKNYGYTF
TRBJ2-1 14 NA TRBV7-2 few TGTGCCAGCAGCTTAGTTGGGCTGCCGGCTGAGCAGTTCTTC CASSLVGLPAEQFF
TRBJ2-5 15 TRBD2 TRBV5-5 NA TGTGCCAGCAGCTTGAACGGACTAGCGGAAGAGACCCAGTACTTC CASSLNGLAEETQYF
TRBJ2-5 17 NA TRBV12-3/TRBV12-4 few TGTGCCAGCAGTCCAACGCGGTGGACGCCCATTCGAGAGACCCAGTACTTC CASSPTRWTPIRETQYF
TRBJ2-7 15 TRBD1 TRBV5-6 few TGTGCCAGCAGCGCCGAGGGACAGGGGAGAGGCGAGCAGTACTTC CASSAEGQGRGEQYF
TRBJ2-4 13 TRBD2 TRBV29-1 NA TGCAGCGTTGAACTAGCGGATAAAAACATTCAGTACTTC CSVELADKNIQYF